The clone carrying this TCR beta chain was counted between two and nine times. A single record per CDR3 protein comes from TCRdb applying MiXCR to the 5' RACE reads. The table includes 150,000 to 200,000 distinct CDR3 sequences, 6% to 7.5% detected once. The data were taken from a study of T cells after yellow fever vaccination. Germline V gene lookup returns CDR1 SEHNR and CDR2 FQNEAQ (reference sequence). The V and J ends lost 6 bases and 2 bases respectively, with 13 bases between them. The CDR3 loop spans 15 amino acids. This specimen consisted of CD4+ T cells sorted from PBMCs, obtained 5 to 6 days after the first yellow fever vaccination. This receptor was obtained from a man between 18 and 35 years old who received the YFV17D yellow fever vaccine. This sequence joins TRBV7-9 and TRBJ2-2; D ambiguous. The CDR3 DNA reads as TGTGCCAGCAGTCCTACTTCAAGAAACACCGGGGAGCTGTTTTTT. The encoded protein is CASSPTSRNTGELFF.